A selection of T cell receptor beta chains follows, all from one sample in a study of spatial heterogeneity in lung cancer. TCRdb re-analysed the 5' RACE reads in MiXCR, keeping a single row per CDR3 protein. This table holds some 120,000 distinct CDR3 sequences, 9% to 15% found once. Sequenced material: PBMCs, taken at follow-up. The origin of the receptors is a male donor with early-stage non-small cell lung cancer. The CDR3 runs from the conserved cysteine through the conserved F or W. The D gene is left open where the match is weak. Expanded clones get a size class; other rows say once, few or many, or leave the size out.

j_call d_call clone_size v_call cdr3_aa cdr3_nt
TRBJ2-1 TRBD1 NA TRBV24-1 CATSDFRGTGSINEQFF TGTGCCACCAGTGATTTTAGGGGGACAGGGTCTATCAATGAGCAGTTCTTC
TRBJ1-1 NA few TRBV7-9 CASTGTGTTEAFF TGTGCCAGCACCGGAACAGGGACCACTGAAGCTTTCTTT
TRBJ1-4 NA NA TRBV10-2 CASSPFPVEKLFF TGCGCCAGCTCTCCGTTCCCCGTTGAAAAACTGTTTTTT
TRBJ1-1 NA many TRBV6-2/TRBV6-3 CASNQNTEAFF TGTGCCAGCAATCAAAACACTGAAGCTTTCTTT
TRBJ2-3 NA many TRBV20-1 CSARVTGGDTQYF TGCAGTGCTAGAGTGACCGGGGGAGATACGCAGTATTTT
TRBJ1-2 NA few TRBV20-1 CSARDRLRETQYRYTF TGCAGTGCTAGAGATCGACTGAGGGAAACCCAGTATCGCTACACCTTC
TRBJ1-5 NA NA TRBV19 CASSPRSYSNQPQHF TGTGCCAGTAGTCCTAGGTCTTATAGCAATCAGCCCCAGCATTTT
TRBJ2-3 NA NA TRBV20-1 CSASKGHSSTDTQYF TGCAGTGCAAGCAAGGGCCATTCTAGCACAGATACGCAGTATTTT
TRBJ1-3 NA NA TRBV10-3 CAIRGGPGNTIYF TGTGCCATCAGAGGGGGTCCAGGAAACACCATATATTTT
TRBJ1-3 TRBD1 NA TRBV27 CASRGTGQNGNTIYF TGTGCCAGCAGGGGGACAGGGCAAAATGGAAACACCATATATTTT
TRBJ2-7 TRBD1 few TRBV10-3 CAISESGTGRAEQYF TGTGCCATCAGTGAGTCCGGGACAGGGCGTGCCGAGCAGTACTTC
TRBJ2-5 TRBD2 few TRBV24-1 CAPSGGARETQYF TGTGCCCCGAGCGGGGGGGCCCGAGAGACCCAGTACTTC
TRBJ2-3 TRBD2 few TRBV6-2/TRBV6-3 CASSTKAGAVADTQYF TGTGCCAGCAGCACAAAAGCGGGGGCCGTCGCAGATACGCAGTATTTT
TRBJ2-7 TRBD2 NA TRBV7-8 CASSLGSGARSSYEQYF TGTGCCAGCAGCTTGGGTAGCGGGGCGAGGAGCTCCTACGAGCAGTACTTC
TRBJ2-3 TRBD2 NA TRBV5-5 CASISGGAATDTQYF TGTGCCAGCATCTCGGGGGGAGCGGCCACAGATACGCAGTATTTT
TRBJ2-3 TRBD1 NA TRBV5-1 CASGTGWADTQYF TGCGCCAGCGGGACAGGGTGGGCAGATACGCAGTATTTT
TRBJ1-2 NA few TRBV20-1 CSARVSTRGAGGYTF TGCAGTGCTAGAGTCTCAACAAGGGGCGCCGGTGGCTACACCTTC
TRBJ1-1 NA few TRBV6-6 CASSYRGPRMNTEAFF TGTGCCAGCAGTTACCGCGGGCCGAGAATGAACACTGAAGCTTTCTTT
TRBJ1-6 NA few TRBV7-3 CASSLSGSNSPLHF TGTGCCAGCAGCTTAAGTGGTAGTAATTCACCCCTCCACTTT
TRBJ2-5 NA NA TRBV12-3/TRBV12-4 CASTFTLETQYF TGTGCCAGCACCTTCACCCTGGAGACCCAGTACTTC
TRBJ1-5 NA many TRBV7-8 CASSYREGHQPQHF TGTGCCAGCAGCTACAGGGAAGGACATCAGCCCCAGCATTTT
TRBJ2-3 NA many TRBV28 CASSFLGRATDTQYF TGTGCCAGCAGTTTCCTTGGCAGGGCGACAGATACGCAGTATTTT
TRBJ1-6 NA many TRBV20-1 CSAPPGGRASSPLHF TGCAGTGCGCCTCCCGGGGGCAGGGCAAGTTCACCCCTCCACTTT
TRBJ2-1 NA NA TRBV7-9 CASSPRPPYNEQFF TGTGCCAGCAGCCCGCGACCTCCCTACAATGAGCAGTTCTTC
TRBJ2-3 NA many TRBV29-1 CSVEWGRTDTQYF TGCAGCGTTGAATGGGGCCGCACAGATACGCAGTATTTT